This T cell receptor (beta chain) was retrieved from a study of T cell changes during pregnancy in multiple sclerosis. This CDR3 is built from 15 residues. Germline loops: CDR1 MNHEY, CDR2 SMNVEV (reference sequence). The junction had 7 bases not matched to a gene; V was cut back by 6 bases and J by 2 bases. The table came from immunoSEQ multiplex PCR; TCRdb's copy has only in-frame clones and leaves some out. The data show around 69,000 clones, over 85% seen once. This receptor was obtained from a female donor in good health, enrolled as a control in a pregnancy study. This sample comprised peripheral blood, obtained in the second trimester of pregnancy. The gene calls are TRBV27 and TRBJ2-3; 8 bases align to TRBD2. CDR3 region: CASRGRGEPTDTQYF. The CDR3 coding sequence is TGTGCCAGCAGGGGGCGGGGGGAGCCCACAGATACGCAGTATTTT.